A selection of T cell receptor beta chains follows, all from one sample in a study of immune cell composition in non-small cell lung cancer. The data were produced by immunoSEQ multiplex PCR, yet TCRdb's version contains in-frame clones alone and is incomplete. The repertoire holds about 4,700 clones, with around three quarters as singletons. Sequencing input: lung tumor tissue. The origin of the receptors is a human donor with non-small cell lung cancer. CDR3s include the opening cysteine and the closing phenylalanine or tryptophan. D genes are given only for firm matches. Size values are once, few and many counts, or a class for expanded clones, and some rows have none.

>TRBD1|NA|TRBJ2-3|TRBV19
CASSSRQGARDTQYF
TGTGCCAGTAGTTCAAGACAGGGGGCTAGAGATACGCAGTATTTT
>TRBD2|NA|TRBJ2-1|TRBV4-1
CASSQDETSGSSYNEQFF
TGCGCCAGCAGCCAAGATGAAACTAGCGGGAGTTCCTACAATGAGCAGTTCTTC
>NA|NA|TRBJ2-1|TRBV4-1
CASSQERGRLNEQFF
TGCGCCAGCAGCCAAGAACGGGGGAGGCTCAATGAGCAGTTCTTC
>TRBD1|once|TRBJ2-5|TRBV5-6
CASSLRGQGGETQYF
TGTGCCAGCAGCTTGAGGGGACAGGGAGGGGAGACCCAGTACTTC
>TRBD1|NA|TRBJ2-7|TRBV5-5
CASSATGQGSYEQYF
TGTGCCAGCAGCGCGACGGGACAGGGCTCCTACGAGCAGTACTTC
>NA|NA|TRBJ1-6|TRBV7-2
CASNSGGPNSPLHF
TGTGCCAGCAACTCCGGGGGACCTAATTCACCCCTCCACTTT
>TRBD2|NA|TRBJ2-7|TRBV7-2
CASSFVAGEGEQYF
TGTGCCAGCAGCTTCGTAGCGGGGGAGGGCGAGCAGTACTTC
>NA|once|TRBJ2-7|TRBV4-3
CASSQEVGGRASYEQYF
TGCGCCAGCAGCCAAGAGGTAGGGGGTAGGGCCTCCTACGAGCAGTACTTC
>TRBD2|NA|TRBJ2-5|TRBV7-2
CASSLVPSGSGSETQYF
TGTGCCAGCAGCTTAGTCCCGAGCGGGAGCGGTAGCGAGACCCAGTACTTC
>TRBD2|NA|TRBJ2-7|TRBV28
CASSFGGRALREQYF
TGTGCCAGCAGTTTCGGTGGGAGGGCCCTGAGGGAGCAGTACTTC
>TRBD1|NA|TRBJ2-6|TRBV5-1
CASSAGLRTGSSGANVLTF
TGCGCCAGCAGCGCTGGCCTCAGGACAGGCAGCTCTGGGGCCAACGTCCTGACTTTC
>NA|NA|TRBJ1-5|TRBV7-8
CASSGMVRPGGQPQHF
TGTGCCAGCAGCGGTATGGTTCGGCCCGGAGGTCAGCCCCAGCATTTT
>NA|NA|TRBJ2-5|TRBV21-1
CASSKHRDRALQETQYF
TGTGCCAGCAGCAAGCACCGGGACAGGGCCCTTCAAGAGACCCAGTACTTC
>NA|NA|TRBJ1-5|TRBV2
CASSGTEVNQPQHF
TGTGCCAGCAGTGGTACGGAGGTGAATCAGCCCCAGCATTTT
>TRBD1|NA|TRBJ1-1|TRBV19
CASSGHGTGDTEAFF
TGTGCCAGTAGTGGCCACGGGACAGGGGACACTGAAGCTTTCTTT
>TRBD1|few|TRBJ1-1|TRBV25-1
CASSESGTGGTEAFF
TGTGCCAGCAGTGAAAGTGGGACAGGGGGCACTGAAGCTTTCTTT
>TRBD2|NA|TRBJ2-3|TRBV4-1
CASSQGTSTQYF
TGCGCCAGCAGCCAAGGGACTAGTACGCAGTATTTT
>NA|large|TRBJ2-5|TRBV14
CASSQVTSWETQYF
TGTGCCAGCAGCCAAGTAACTAGCTGGGAGACCCAGTACTTC
>NA|NA|TRBJ2-3|TRBV7-2
CASSPHMAQYF
TGTGCCAGCAGCCCACACATGGCGCAGTATTTT
>NA|once|TRBJ1-3|TRBV4-3
CASSRLGPLSGNTIYF
TGCGCCAGCAGCCGACTAGGGCCCCTCTCTGGAAACACCATATATTTT
>TRBD1|NA|TRBJ2-6|TRBV19
CASSKRVQGVGGANVLTF
TGTGCCAGTAGTAAAAGGGTCCAGGGGGTAGGTGGGGCCAACGTCCTGACTTTC
>TRBD1|NA|TRBJ2-7|TRBV19
CASTRTGGPYEQYF
TGTGCCAGTACCAGGACAGGGGGACCCTACGAGCAGTACTTC
>TRBD1|NA|TRBJ1-2|TRBV18
CASSPGDSGNGYTF
TGTGCCAGCTCACCAGGGGACAGTGGCAATGGCTACACCTTC
>TRBD1|few|TRBJ2-7|TRBV27
CASSLSGQVINSYEQYF
TGTGCCAGCAGTTTATCGGGACAGGTTATCAACTCCTACGAGCAGTACTTC
>TRBD1|NA|TRBJ2-1|TRBV6-5
CASSPAGGPYNEQFF
TGTGCCAGCAGCCCTGCAGGGGGCCCCTACAATGAGCAGTTCTTC
>TRBD1|NA|TRBJ2-7|TRBV6-6
CASSPGQGFSYEQYF
TGTGCCAGCAGTCCCGGACAGGGATTCTCCTACGAGCAGTACTTC
>NA|few|TRBJ2-5|TRBV6-1
CASRGQGGVQETQYF
TGTGCCAGCAGGGGGCAGGGAGGAGTCCAAGAGACCCAGTACTTC
>TRBD2|NA|TRBJ2-3|TRBV28
CASSLLAGGEGTQYF
TGTGCCAGCAGTTTGTTAGCGGGGGGAGAGGGTACGCAGTATTTT
>NA|NA|TRBJ2-7|TRBV7-8
CASSREAYEQYF
TGTGCCAGCAGCCGGGAAGCATACGAGCAGTACTTC
>TRBD1|NA|TRBJ2-7|TRBV29-1
CSVEASQGAGYEQYF
TGCAGCGTTGAAGCGTCACAGGGGGCAGGTTACGAGCAGTACTTC
>TRBD1|NA|TRBJ1-1|TRBV7-9
CASSQTQGAIFKTEAFF
TGTGCCAGCAGTCAAACACAGGGGGCAATTTTTAAGACTGAAGCTTTCTTT
>NA|NA|TRBJ1-6|TRBV19
CASSMTVDNSPLHF
TGTGCCAGTAGTATGACAGTAGATAATTCACCCCTCCACTTT
>NA|few|TRBJ1-6|TRBV6-5
CASLMEYRANSPLHF
TGTGCCAGCCTCATGGAGTACAGGGCAAATTCACCCCTCCACTTT
>TRBD2|once|TRBJ2-2|TRBV6-1
CALETGAGLTGELFF
TGTGCCCTAGAAACGGGAGCGGGACTCACCGGGGAGCTGTTTTTT
>NA|NA|TRBJ1-1|TRBV19
CASSIPGSGLGNTEAFF
TGTGCCAGTAGTATCCCAGGGTCGGGTCTCGGCAACACTGAAGCTTTCTTT
>NA|NA|TRBJ1-5|TRBV18
CASSPASNQPQHF
TGTGCCAGCTCACCCGCGAGCAATCAGCCCCAGCATTTT
>NA|NA|TRBJ2-4|TRBV7-9
CASTASVGMDIQYF
TGTGCCAGCACCGCTAGCGTGGGGATGGACATTCAGTACTTC
>TRBD1|few|TRBJ2-7|TRBV27
CASSLQGANYEQYF
TGTGCCAGCAGTTTACAGGGGGCAAACTACGAGCAGTACTTC
>TRBD2|NA|TRBJ2-3|TRBV10-3
CAISGGLAYDTDTQYF
TGTGCCATCAGTGGGGGACTAGCCTATGACACAGATACGCAGTATTTT
>TRBD1|once|TRBJ2-5|TRBV4-1
CASSQEGGDRALYF
TGCGCCAGCAGCCAAGAGGGAGGGGACAGGGCCCTGTACTTC
>NA|NA|TRBJ2-7|TRBV2
CASSLGANSYEQYF
TGTGCCAGCAGTTTAGGGGCGAACTCCTACGAGCAGTACTTC
>TRBD2|NA|TRBJ2-1|TRBV9
CASSVGLAGGSYNEQFF
TGTGCCAGCAGCGTGGGACTAGCGGGAGGTTCCTACAATGAGCAGTTCTTC
>NA|NA|TRBJ1-2|TRBV4-1
CASSPEWGGGYTF
TGCGCCAGCAGCCCCGAATGGGGAGGTGGCTACACCTTC
>NA|NA|TRBJ1-2|TRBV7-8
CASSLATGYGYTF
TGTGCCAGCAGCTTAGCGACGGGCTATGGCTACACCTTC
>NA|NA|TRBJ1-5|TRBV5-4
CASSSPGEPQHF
TGTGCCAGCAGCTCCCCGGGGGAGCCCCAGCATTTT
>TRBD2|NA|TRBJ2-3|TRBV4-2
CASSSYLAGGPPTDTQYF
TGTGCCAGCAGCTCCTATTTAGCGGGGGGGCCCCCTACAGATACGCAGTATTTT